The TCR beta chain described here comes from a study of monozygotic twins with inflammatory bowel disease. Findings and caveats of the study: A single strong clonotype or signal linked to IBD was not supported.

TCRdb reprocessed the 5' RACE reads, with one entry per CDR3 protein and no DNA. The sample is made up of some 440,000 distinct CDR3 sequences, and the top ten hold more than 2% of it. Donors each gave approximately 2.5 ml of blood. The CDR3 is 15 amino acids. The germline gives CDR1 MGHRA, CDR2 YSYEKL. On this clonotype itself: Its specificity is not known.

The sample comprised blood. The TCR sequence derives from a human donor with ulcerative colitis or Crohn's disease, or a healthy co-twin of an affected twin (not recorded which). The chain has TRBV4-1 and TRBJ1-6. The CDR3 sequence: CASSQGGTANSPLHF.